Listed below are T cell receptor beta chains from one sample, sequenced in a study of tumor-infiltrating lymphocytes in primary liver carcinoma. TCRdb re-analysed the multiplex PCR reads in MiXCR, keeping a single row per CDR3 protein. The sample lists approximately 73,000 distinct CDR3 sequences; about two thirds were seen once. The specimen was liver tumor tissue from sampling region 4. The receptors come from a woman aged 60 to 75 with primary liver carcinoma and hepatitis B virus infection. The CDR3 runs from the conserved cysteine through the conserved F or W. Each record gives: D gene, V gene, clone size, J gene, CDR3 DNA, CDR3 protein. D genes are given only for firm matches. Clone size appears in some rows only: once, few, many, or a class for an expanded clone.

>NA|TRBV12-3/TRBV12-4|NA|TRBJ2-2
TGTGCCAGCAGCCGACAGATCACCGGGGGGCTGCTTTTT
CASSRQITGGLLF
>NA|TRBV6-5|NA|TRBJ1-2
TGTGCCAGCAGCCCTCTCCCCGCGGAGCTGACGGGCTACACCTTC
CASSPLPAELTGYTF
>NA|TRBV11-3|NA|TRBJ2-1
TGTGCCTGTAGGGAGAGGGATAATGAGCAATTCTTC
CACRERDNEQFF
>NA|TRBV11-2|medium-sized|TRBJ2-7
TGTGCCAGCAGCTTAGTTGGGGTTGACTACGAGCAGTACTTC
CASSLVGVDYEQYF
>TRBD1|TRBV6-1|NA|TRBJ1-1
TGTGCCAGAAGTGAAGAAACAGGGGAATCAAACACTGAAGCTTTCTTT
CARSEETGESNTEAFF
>NA|TRBV6-6|NA|TRBJ2-2
TGTGCCAGCTTCGGGTCCAGCGGGTTAACCGGGGAGCTATTTTTT
CASFGSSGLTGELFF
>NA|TRBV7-8|NA|TRBJ2-2
TGTGCCCGCAGCTCGTCCCGGGACTACCTTCTACAGGGGACCCGGGAGCTGTTTTTT
CARSSSRDYLLQGTRELFF
>TRBD1|TRBV6-6|many|TRBJ2-2
TGTGCCAGCAGTTACTCGAAGGACAGGGTAACGAACACCGGGGAGCTGTTTTTT
CASSYSKDRVTNTGELFF
>NA|TRBV6-1|many|TRBJ2-2
TGTGCCAGCAGACCATATGGGGGGATAAACACCGGGGAGCTGTTTTTT
CASRPYGGINTGELFF
>NA|TRBV18|few|TRBJ1-1
TGTGCCAGCTCACGGGACATTGGTTTCAGCTTCTTT
CASSRDIGFSFF
>NA|TRBV11-2|NA|TRBJ2-7
TGTGCCAGCAGTCCGCAGACAACCGATAAGCCCTACGAACAGTACTTC
CASSPQTTDKPYEQYF
>NA|TRBV11-2|NA|TRBJ2-3
TGTGCCAACGGCTTAGGGGGACTAACGTACACATCAGATACGCAGTATTTT
CANGLGGLTYTSDTQYF
>NA|TRBV29-1|once|TRBJ1-1
TGCAGCGTCTCGGGGGACTGGACTGAAGCTTTCTTT
CSVSGDWTEAFF
>NA|TRBV11-2|once|TRBJ2-5
TGTGCCAGCAGCGTAGAGGGGCTAGATACCCAGTACTTC
CASSVEGLDTQYF
>NA|TRBV11-3|NA|TRBJ2-7
TGTGACAGCAGCCCTGGGACGGGGGGCAACTACGAGCAGTACTTC
CDSSPGTGGNYEQYF
>NA|TRBV28|few|TRBJ2-2
TGTGCCAACAGTTTAGCAGGGTCGAGCACCGAGGAGCTGTTTTTT
CANSLAGSSTEELFF
>NA|TRBV11-2|NA|TRBJ2-2
TGTTCCAGCAGCCCTCCGCAAGGACCGACCGTTGAGCTGTTTTTT
CSSSPPQGPTVELFF
>NA|TRBV7-9|NA|TRBJ2-7
TGTGCCAGCATCCAGGGTGGAGGATTTAGCTACGAGCAGTACTTC
CASIQGGGFSYEQYF
>NA|TRBV11-1|NA|TRBJ2-2
TGTGCCAGCAGACCGAGCCTTGACAGGGAGCTGTTTTTT
CASRPSLDRELFF
>NA|TRBV11-2|NA|TRBJ2-5
TGTGCCAGCAGCTCGGTGACAGCGGTCGAGACCCAATTCTTC
CASSSVTAVETQFF
>TRBD1|TRBV28|NA|TRBJ2-5
TGTGCCAGCGGTAACCCAGGGGGCCTGAAGACCCAGTACTTC
CASGNPGGLKTQYF
>NA|TRBV18|NA|TRBJ2-2
TGTGCCAGCTCACCACCTAGCGGGGCGAACACAGGGGAGCTGTCTTTT
CASSPPSGANTGELSF
>NA|TRBV5-1|many|TRBJ2-3
TGCGCCAGCAGTTATGGACAGCCAAGCACAGATACGCAGTATTTT
CASSYGQPSTDTQYF
>NA|TRBV29-1|NA|TRBJ2-2
TGCAGCGTTGGGGCGGATGGTAGCAGGAGGGGTCACGGGGAGCTGTTTTTT
CSVGADGSRRGHGELFF
>NA|TRBV11-2|NA|TRBJ1-6
TGTGCCAGCAGCTTAGATCCGGGGAGGGATTCACCCCTCCACTTT
CASSLDPGRDSPLHF
>NA|TRBV7-9|NA|TRBJ1-2
TGTGCCAGCAGCTTAGCTGACCAGAACTATGGCTACACGTTC
CASSLADQNYGYTF
>NA|TRBV19|few|TRBJ2-1
TGTGCCAGTGGGCTAGCGCGTTACAATGAGCAGTTCTTC
CASGLARYNEQFF
>TRBD2|TRBV28|many|TRBJ2-1
TGTGCCAGCCAGACTAGCGGGAGCAAAATTGAGCAGTTCTTC
CASQTSGSKIEQFF
>TRBD1|TRBV19|NA|TRBJ1-1
TGTGCCAGTAGTATACCAGGGGGCACAAACACTGAAGCTTCCTTT
CASSIPGGTNTEASF
>TRBD2|TRBV10-3|many|TRBJ2-1
TGTGCCATCAGTGAGTCGACTACACCTAGGAGCGGGAGGATGAATGAGCAGTTCTTC
CAISESTTPRSGRMNEQFF
>NA|TRBV11-2|NA|TRBJ1-4
TGTGCCAGCACCTCGATAGGGACCACTCGAGCAACTAATGAAAAACTATTTTTT
CASTSIGTTRATNEKLFF
>NA|TRBV6-1|few|TRBJ1-2
TGTGCCAGCAGTGAAGCGGGAAAGGCTCACATCTTC
CASSEAGKAHIF
>NA|TRBV2|NA|TRBJ2-7
TGTGCCAGCAGTCCGAGGACTGCCATCTACGAGCAGTACTTC
CASSPRTAIYEQYF
>TRBD2|TRBV12-3/TRBV12-4|NA|TRBJ2-3
TGTGCCAGCAGTTCAGAAACGGAACTAGCGGGAGCAGATACGCAGTATTTT
CASSSETELAGADTQYF
>NA|TRBV5-1|NA|TRBJ1-4
TGCGCCAGCAGCGACGGACCTCTTTACGAAAAACTGTTTTTT
CASSDGPLYEKLFF
>TRBD1|TRBV5-1|NA|TRBJ1-2
TGCGCCAGTAGCCAAACCGGGACAGGGCGCGGCTACACCTTC
CASSQTGTGRGYTF
>NA|TRBV6-6|NA|TRBJ2-2
TGTGCCAGCAGCCAGGTCTGGGGCGAGGCAGTCGGGGAGCTGCTTTTT
CASSQVWGEAVGELLF
>TRBD1|TRBV6-5|NA|TRBJ1-2
TGTGCCAGCAGTCCGGGAGAGGGGGCCTACGCCTTC
CASSPGEGAYAF
>NA|TRBV28|many|TRBJ1-2
TGTGCCAGCAGTCCGGCGCAGGGAGGGCGGGGCTATGGCTACACCTTC
CASSPAQGGRGYGYTF
>NA|TRBV6-1|many|TRBJ1-5
TGTGCCAGCGGTGAAAGGCAGGGGTATCAGCCCCAGCATTTT
CASGERQGYQPQHF
>TRBD2|TRBV28|many|TRBJ2-2
TGTGCCAGCGGCGGGACTAGCGGGATTAGAATTGCCGGGGAGCTGTTTTTT
CASGGTSGIRIAGELFF
>NA|TRBV6-1|once|TRBJ2-2
TGTGCCAGCAAGACTAGGGACGCCCGGGAGCTGTTTTTT
CASKTRDARELFF
>NA|TRBV25-1|NA|TRBJ2-3
TGTGCCAGCAGTGATGATGAGCGAAGGGAAGATAGGCAGTATTTT
CASSDDERREDRQYF
>NA|TRBV5-1|few|TRBJ2-1
TGCGCCAGCAGCTTGTCCACGACATTTAGGGGTAACGAGCAGTTCTTC
CASSLSTTFRGNEQFF
>NA|TRBV24-1|NA|TRBJ2-7
TGTGCCACCAATGACACTGGGCAGGGGAGCTTCTACGAGCAGTACTTC
CATNDTGQGSFYEQYF
>NA|TRBV29-1|NA|TRBJ1-5
TGCAGCGTTGACGGTGGAGGCACAGGTACGCAGCATTTT
CSVDGGGTGTQHF
>NA|TRBV20-1|NA|TRBJ2-7
TGCAGTGCTAGTGGGTTAGCAGGGCGTGTGGGGGAAAAGCAGTACTTC
CSASGLAGRVGEKQYF
>TRBD1|TRBV11-3|NA|TRBJ2-7
TGTGCCAGCAGCCCACTGGGACAGTCGAGCTACGAGCAGTACTTC
CASSPLGQSSYEQYF
>NA|TRBV29-1|NA|TRBJ1-2
TGCAGCGCTCAGGGGCGGGATGGCTACACCTTC
CSAQGRDGYTF
>TRBD1|TRBV4-2|many|TRBJ1-1
TGTGCCAGCAGCCCGGACAGGGCTGGGGGGACTGAAGCTTTCTTT
CASSPDRAGGTEAFF
>NA|TRBV6-6|NA|TRBJ1-1
TGTGCTAGAAGCCTACAGGGACTCACTGAAGCTTTCTTT
CARSLQGLTEAFF
>NA|TRBV6-1|NA|TRBJ2-7
TGTGCCAGCAGTCCTCGGCCGAGCGAAGAGGACTACGAGCAGTACTTC
CASSPRPSEEDYEQYF